This T cell receptor (beta chain) was sequenced for a study of T cells in localized non-small cell lung cancer. Broader study findings: Prolonged overall survival went with higher T cell density in the blood. Sequencing was limited to one tumor region, leaving the possibility of heterogeneity open.

V lost 10 bases, J lost 4 bases, and 14 bases lay in between. This CDR3 region has 13 residues. Germline V gene data show CDR1 as LNHDA and CDR2 as SQIVND (reference sequence). Assay used: immunoSEQ multiplex PCR; TCRdb lists only in-frame clones, some missing. The table lists approximately 22,000 clones, about 90% of them singletons. Of note for this clone: Its matching antigen is unknown.

The rearrangement uses TRBV19 and TRBJ2-1; D is perhaps TRBD2 (5 bases). The clonotype comes from a male donor at least 60 years old with stage I squamous cell lung carcinoma. The source material was peripheral blood, sampled before any cancer treatment. The CDR3 spells CATHRRGYNEQFF. Written as DNA, the CDR3 is TGTGCCACTCATAGGCGAGGGTACAATGAGCAGTTCTTC.